Presented here are 32 T cell receptor beta chains from one specimen sequenced in a study of blood T cell repertoires in COVID-19. The method was immunoSEQ multiplex PCR; TCRdb's version includes in-frame clones alone and lacks a portion of them. Among 310,000 or so clones listed, about nine tenths were seen once. Sequencing input: peripheral blood. All receptors derive from a man aged 30-40 years with COVID-19, enrolled during active disease.

The chain has TRBV11-3 and TRBJ2-2; 11 bases align to TRBD1. The CDR3 is made up of 15 amino acids. Unmatched junction bases numbered 4, after V lost 4 bases and J lost 6 bases. Germline CDR1 SGHNT, CDR2 YENEEA. The CDR3 sequence: CASSSGQGAPGELFF. CDR3 nucleotide sequence: TGTGCCAGCAGCTCCGGACAGGGGGCACCCGGGGAGCTGTTTTTT.

This sequence joins TRBV13 and TRBJ2-4; 8 nucleotides match TRBD2. The CDR3 contains 17 residues. Looked up from germline, CDR1 is PRHDT and CDR2 is FYEKMQ (reference sequence). V lost 2 bases, J lost 7 bases, and 13 bases stayed unmatched. The CDR3 protein is CASSLRGGIALPNIQYF. CDR3 nucleotides: TGTGCCAGCAGCTTACGGGGGGGGATCGCCCTTCCGAACATTCAGTACTTC.

V gene TRBV5-1 combines with J gene TRBJ1-1, with D maybe TRBD1 (6 bases). Germline-derived CDR1 and CDR2 are SGHRS and YFSETQ. CDR3 length: 14 residues. The germline V and J ends were trimmed by 0 bases and 5 bases, with 11 bases remaining between them. CDR3 sequence (DNA): TGCGCCAGCAGCTTGGGCGTTCAGGGGACTGAAGCTTTCTTT. This translates into CASSLGVQGTEAFF.

V gene TRBV15 combines with J gene TRBJ2-3; 8 bases align to TRBD2. In germline, CDR1 is LNHNV, CDR2 YYDKDF (reference sequence). The V gene end was trimmed by 0 bases and the J gene end by 4 bases; junction bases not matched to a gene: 3. This CDR3 contains 15 residues. In nucleotides, the CDR3 is TGTGCCACCAGCAGAGATCGGGAGGGCCCAGATACGCAGTATTTT. Residues: CATSRDREGPDTQYF.

This clone was observed a single time. The rearrangement links TRBV5-5 to TRBJ2-3; 11 nucleotides line up with TRBD2. V lost 4 bases, J lost 5 bases, and 6 bases stayed unmatched. The CDR3 covers 15 residues. The germline CDR1 and CDR2 sequences are SGHKS and YYEKEE (reference sequence). The CDR3 DNA is TGTGCCAGCAGCCCACTAGCGGGAGCTGAAGATACGCAGTATTTT. This encodes CASSPLAGAEDTQYF.

This sequence joins TRBV19 and TRBJ2-7; possible D gene TRBD1, 5 bases. Trimming removed 6 bases at V and 0 bases at J, with 6 bases between. The CDR3 length is 12 residues. Germline CDR1 LNHDA, CDR2 SQIVND (reference sequence). CDR3 nucleotide sequence: TGTGCCAGTAGGGACAACTCCTACGAGCAGTACTTC. Protein product: CASRDNSYEQYF.

This rearrangement joins TRBV7-3 to TRBJ2-2; 10 bases map to TRBD2. From germline, CDR1 is SGHTA and CDR2 FQGTGA. The CDR3 consists of 19 residues. The V gene end was trimmed by 4 bases and the J gene end by 6 bases; junction bases not matched to a gene: 17. CDR3 loop: CASSSTPNGLAGASGELFF. DNA for the CDR3: TGTGCCAGCAGCTCAACCCCCAATGGGCTAGCGGGGGCCTCCGGGGAGCTGTTTTTT.

The gene calls are TRBV2 and TRBJ2-5, with D uncertain. The germline V and J ends were trimmed by 4 bases and 4 bases, with 4 bases remaining between them. CDR3 size: 11 residues. Germline V lookup: CDR1 SNHLY, CDR2 FYNNEI. The CDR3 spells CASSVIETQYF. The CDR3 nucleotides read TGTGCCAGCAGTGTCATAGAGACCCAGTACTTC.

This clone has just a few counts. This chain links TRBV2 with TRBJ2-1; 9 bases fit TRBD2. V was clipped by 8 bases and J by 2 bases; unmatched bases: 7. CDR1 is SNHLY and CDR2 is FYNNEI in the germline V gene. This CDR3 comprises 15 residues. The CDR3: CASPKTSGAYNEQFF. The CDR3 DNA follows: TGTGCCAGCCCCAAGACTAGCGGAGCCTACAATGAGCAGTTCTTC.

V gene TRBV7-3 combines with J gene TRBJ2-2; D is ambiguous. V was shortened by 6 bases and J by 0 bases, with 14 bases between the two germline ends. The CDR3 spans 16 residues. Germline CDR1 SGHTA, CDR2 FQGTGA. CDR3 nucleotide sequence: TGTGCCAGCAGTCGGTTGGGCGTAGCGAACACCGGGGAGCTGTTTTTT. Translating it yields CASSRLGVANTGELFF. The whole variable domain, remainder taken from reference TRBV7-3 and TRBJ2-2, is GAGVSQTPSNKVTEKGKYVELRCDPISGHTALYWYRQSLGQGPEFLIYFQGTGAADDSGLPNDRFFAVRPEGSVSTLKIQRTERGDSAVYLCASSRLGVANTGELFFGEGSRLTVL.

The V call is TRBV7-9, the J call TRBJ2-7; TRBD1 matches 7 bases. CDR3 length: 14 amino acids. Germline V gene data show CDR1 as SEHNR and CDR2 as FQNEAQ (reference sequence). The V and J ends lost 5 bases and 3 bases, in that order; junction bases with no gene match: 7. The CDR3 sequence is CASSARDSYYEQYF. CDR3 in DNA: TGTGCCAGCAGCGCCCGGGACAGCTACTACGAGCAGTACTTC.

The rearrangement links TRBV19 to TRBJ2-5; TRBD1 matches at 8 bases. V dropped 8 bases and J dropped 4; count of bases not matched to a gene: 6. In germline, CDR1 is LNHDA, CDR2 SQIVND (reference sequence). The CDR3 covers 13 residues. CDR3 DNA: TGTGCCAGTGCGAACAGGGGGGCAGAGACCCAGTACTTC. Its translation: CASANRGAETQYF.

The chain has TRBV20-1 and TRBJ2-2, with 12 bases aligning to TRBD2. The CDR3 sequence is 16 residues long. With 3 bases clipped from V and 0 bases from J, the junction kept 2 bases outside the gene matches. The germline gives CDR1 DFQATT, CDR2 SNEGSKA (reference sequence). CDR3 loop: CSASLAGGANTGELFF. DNA for the CDR3: TGCAGTGCTAGTCTAGCGGGGGGGGCGAACACCGGGGAGCTGTTTTTT.

V gene TRBV2 combines with J gene TRBJ1-2; tentatively, D is TRBD1 (5 bases). The CDR3 sequence is 14 residues long. The germline CDR1 and CDR2 sequences are SNHLY and FYNNEI. V was pared by 6 bases and J by 4 bases, with 15 bases between. Written as DNA, the CDR3 is TGTGCCAGCAGGATCCAAGGGGCTACCTATGGCTACACCTTC. Its protein product is CASRIQGATYGYTF.

This clone appeared a single time. V usage is TRBV25-1 and J usage is TRBJ1-1, with D perhaps matching TRBD1 (5 bases). The CDR3 covers 13 residues. From germline, CDR1 is MGHDK and CDR2 SYGVNS. Trimming cost V 5 bases and J 7 bases, with 14 bases left between them. In nucleotides, the CDR3 is TGTGCCAGCAGTAGTCAGGGAGGGGTTGAAGCTTTCTTT. This codes for CASSSQGGVEAFF.

The chain employs TRBV7-8 and TRBJ1-5; 7 bases line up with TRBD1. V lost 5 bases, J lost 3 bases, and 4 bases stayed unmatched. This CDR3 has 14 amino acids. From germline, CDR1 is SGHVS and CDR2 FQNEAQ. The CDR3 loop reads CASSPGQTNQPQHF. CDR3 coding DNA: TGTGCCAGCAGCCCGGGACAGACCAATCAGCCCCAGCATTTT. Complete variable domain (other parts from reference TRBV7-8 and TRBJ1-5): GAGVSQSPRYKVAKRGQDVALRCDPISGHVSLFWYQQALGQGPEFLTYFQNEAQLDKSGLPSDRFFAERPEGSVSTLKIQRTQQEDSAVYLCASSPGQTNQPQHFGDGTRLSIL.

The gene calls are TRBV24-1 and TRBJ1-5, with D hard to call. The CDR3 runs to 13 residues. Trimming took off 5 bases at V and 6 bases at J, with 10 bases between the two ends. CDR1 is KGHDR, CDR2 SFDVKD, per germline. The CDR3, as DNA: TGTGCCACCAGTGGGCAGGAGGGTCAGCCCCAGCATTTT. It encodes CATSGQEGQPQHF.

This chain joins TRBV10-3 and TRBJ2-5; TRBD2 is a possible D gene (7 bases). This CDR3 region has 15 residues. Germline CDR1 reads ENHRY; CDR2 reads SYGVKD. V lost 2 bases, J lost 5 bases, and 15 bases lay in between. For the CDR3, the DNA is TGTGCCATCAGTGAGGTGAGGGGGAGGGCGGAGACCCAGTACTTC. Translated, it gives CAISEVRGRAETQYF.

This clone was seen only a few times. J is TRBJ1-6 and V is TRBV2, with D hard to call. With 6 bases removed from V and 0 bases from J, the gap between germline ends came to 3 bases. Germline assignment: CDR1 SNHLY and CDR2 FYNNEI. The CDR3 is made up of 13 amino acids. The CDR3 DNA is TGTGCCAGCAGGAGCTCCTATAATTCACCCCTCCACTTT. It codes for CASRSSYNSPLHF.

The chain recombines TRBV18 with TRBJ2-2; TRBD1 agrees at 10 bases. Germline CDR1 reads KGHSH; CDR2 reads LQKENI. The CDR3 is made up of 17 amino acids. The V and J ends lost 3 bases and 1 base, in that order; junction bases with no gene match: 5. The CDR3 DNA follows: TGTGCCAGCTCACCGAGACAGGGGGCGGAGAACACCGGGGAGCTGTTTTTT. This encodes CASSPRQGAENTGELFF.

The chain joins TRBV5-4 to TRBJ2-1; D unclear. The V gene lost 4 bases and the J gene lost 5 bases, with 13 bases spanning the gap. CDR3 size: 14 residues. From germline, CDR1 is SGHNT and CDR2 YYREEE (reference sequence). The DNA for the CDR3 is TGTGCCAGCAGCCCCTCCTTCTTTAACAATGAGCAGTTCTTC. Amino acid sequence: CASSPSFFNNEQFF.

With respect to this clone: Different DNA sequences within this sample yield the same CDR3. This sequence joins TRBV19 and TRBJ1-1; D possibly corresponds to TRBD1 (5 bases). The germline V gene encodes CDR1 LNHDA and CDR2 SQIVND (reference sequence). The CDR3 is made up of 14 amino acids. V lost 3 bases, J lost 0 bases, and 8 bases lay in between. The CDR3 region has the DNA TGTGCCAGTAGTATCTCGGGGGTGAACACTGAAGCTTTCTTT. Protein: CASSISGVNTEAFF.

This clone was seen a few times. The chain has TRBV11-2 and TRBJ2-3, with 7 bases matching TRBD2. Germline CDR1 reads SGHAT; CDR2 reads FQNNGV. This CDR3 has 16 amino acids. The V and J ends lost 3 bases and 3 bases, in that order; junction bases with no gene match: 9. The CDR3 is CASSFGRLAGTDTQYF. The CDR3 region has the DNA TGTGCCAGCAGCTTTGGCCGACTAGCAGGGACAGATACGCAGTATTTT.

The J gene is TRBJ2-2, the V gene TRBV3-1 (or the pseudogene TRBV3-2), with D possibly being TRBD2 (6 bases). Per germline, CDR1 LGHDT and CDR2 YNNKEL (reference sequence). The CDR3 has 17 amino acids. V lost 4 bases, J lost 0 bases, and 15 bases lay in between. The CDR3 nucleotides are TGTGCCAGCAGCCCCCAGATAGCGGAAACGAACACCGGGGAGCTGTTTTTT. This codes for CASSPQIAETNTGELFF.

The chain uses TRBV3-1 (or the pseudogene TRBV3-2) and TRBJ2-7, with D perhaps TRBD1 (5 bases). Germline V gene lookup returns CDR1 LGHDT and CDR2 YNNKEL (reference sequence). Trimming shortened V by 3 bases and J by 0 bases, and 15 bases separated the two germline ends. This CDR3 spans 16 amino acids. DNA of the CDR3: TGTGCCAGCAGCCACGATGACAGATCAAACTCCTACGAGCAGTACTTC. This gives the protein CASSHDDRSNSYEQYF.

J is TRBJ1-2 and V is TRBV5-8; D gene ambiguous. Germline CDR1 SGHTS, CDR2 YDEGEE. V was clipped by 0 bases and J by 3 bases, with 9 bases between them. This CDR3 is 14 amino acids long. The CDR3 nucleotides are TGTGCCAGCAGCTTGGGGCCGCAGGACTATGGCTACACCTTC. This codes for CASSLGPQDYGYTF.

The table lists this clone with a few counts. This rearrangement joins TRBV2 to TRBJ2-1; TRBD2 might be the D (5 bases). This CDR3 contains 14 residues. Germline V CDR1 and CDR2: SNHLY, FYNNEI. V lost 2 bases, J lost 12 bases, and 17 bases lay in between. The CDR3 DNA follows: TGTGCCAGCAGTGAATCGGCCTGGGCCCGGGGGCAGTTCTTC. Translation gives CASSESAWARGQFF.

This chain joins TRBV28 and TRBJ1-1; maybe TRBD1 (5 bases). V lost 6 bases and J 1 base, leaving 15 bases between the germline ends. CDR3 length: 15 residues. Per germline, CDR1 MDHEN and CDR2 SYDVKM. The CDR3 loop is CASRSGGAGNTEAFF. The CDR3 DNA follows: TGTGCCAGCAGGTCCGGAGGGGCTGGGAACACTGAAGCTTTCTTT. The full variable domain, rest sourced from reference TRBV28 and TRBJ1-1, is DVKVTQSSRYLVKRTGEKVFLECVQDMDHENMFWYRQDPGLGLRLIYFSYDVKMKEKGDIPEGYSVSREKKERFSLILESASTNQTSMYLCASRSGGAGNTEAFFGQGTRLTVV.

This clone came up a few times. This chain links TRBV6-5 with TRBJ1-1; D gene ambiguous. The CDR3 runs 12 residues. The germline gives CDR1 MNHEY, CDR2 SVGAGI. V shed 5 bases and J shed 11 bases, with 15 bases lying between them. CDR3 nucleotide sequence: TGTGCCAGCAGTCTACCGGGCCGGGAGGCTTTCTTT. This sequence encodes CASSLPGREAFF.

The rearrangement uses TRBV6-5 and TRBJ2-3; D is uncertain. The CDR3 covers 16 residues. CDR1 is MNHEY, CDR2 SVGAGI, per germline. The V gene lost 4 bases and the J gene lost 0 bases, with 14 bases spanning the gap. CDR3 DNA sequence: TGTGCCAGCAGTTCCACCTCCGGAGCTAGCACAGATACGCAGTATTTT. It translates to CASSSTSGASTDTQYF.

The rearrangement uses TRBV9 and TRBJ1-4; D is uncertain. The V gene's germline CDR1 is SGDLS and CDR2 YYNGEE. Trimming removed 4 bases at V and 5 bases at J, with 12 bases between. The CDR3 sequence is 14 residues long. CDR3 region: CASSLGDSNEKLFF. For the CDR3, the DNA is TGTGCCAGCAGCCTAGGAGACTCAAATGAAAAACTGTTTTTT.

The chain uses TRBV6-2 or TRBV6-3 and TRBJ1-6, with 9 bases identical to TRBD1. Germline CDR1 reads MNHEY; CDR2 reads SVGEGT. The CDR3 has 15 amino acids. Trimming cost V 6 bases and J 9 bases; bases outside gene matches: 9. In DNA form, the CDR3 reads TGTGCCAGCAGCCCCGGGACAGGGTTTCGTTCACCCCTCCACTTT. Its protein product is CASSPGTGFRSPLHF.